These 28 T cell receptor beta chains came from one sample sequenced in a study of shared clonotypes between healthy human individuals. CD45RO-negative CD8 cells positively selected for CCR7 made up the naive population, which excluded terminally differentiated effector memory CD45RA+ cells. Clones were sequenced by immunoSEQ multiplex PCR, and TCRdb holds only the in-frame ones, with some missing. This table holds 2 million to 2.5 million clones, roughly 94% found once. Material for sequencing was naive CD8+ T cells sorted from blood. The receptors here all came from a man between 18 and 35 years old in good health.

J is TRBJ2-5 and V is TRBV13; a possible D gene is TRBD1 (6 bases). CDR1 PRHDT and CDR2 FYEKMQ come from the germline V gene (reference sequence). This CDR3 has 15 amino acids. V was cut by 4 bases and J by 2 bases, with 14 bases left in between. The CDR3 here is CASSSIHRDQETQYF. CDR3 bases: TGTGCCAGCAGCTCAATCCACAGGGATCAAGAGACCCAGTACTTC.

The chain's CDR3 is CASSYGDEQYF. In DNA, the CDR3 is TGTGCCAGCAGCTACGGGGACGAGCAGTACTTC. The chain uses TRBV13 and TRBJ2-7; the D gene is possibly TRBD2 (5 bases). V shed 4 bases and J shed 5 bases, with 6 bases lying between them. The V gene's germline CDR1 is PRHDT and CDR2 FYEKMQ (reference sequence). CDR3 length equals 11 residues.

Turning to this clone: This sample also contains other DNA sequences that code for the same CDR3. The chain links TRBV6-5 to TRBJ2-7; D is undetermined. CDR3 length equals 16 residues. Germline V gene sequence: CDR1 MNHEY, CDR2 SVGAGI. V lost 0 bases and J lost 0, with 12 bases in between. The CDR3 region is CASSYSIGTRSYEQYF. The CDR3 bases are TGTGCCAGCAGTTACTCGATCGGCACTCGCTCCTACGAGCAGTACTTC.

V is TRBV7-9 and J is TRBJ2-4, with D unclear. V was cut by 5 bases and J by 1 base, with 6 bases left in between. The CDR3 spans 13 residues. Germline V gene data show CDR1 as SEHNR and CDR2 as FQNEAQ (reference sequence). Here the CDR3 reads CASSPVAKNIQYF. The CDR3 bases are TGTGCCAGCAGCCCAGTGGCCAAAAACATTCAGTACTTC.

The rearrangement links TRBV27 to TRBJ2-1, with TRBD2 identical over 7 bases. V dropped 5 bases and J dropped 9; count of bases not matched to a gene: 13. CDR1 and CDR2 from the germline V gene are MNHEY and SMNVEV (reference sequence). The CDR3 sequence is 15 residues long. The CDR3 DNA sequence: TGTGCCAGCAGTGAACTCTGGGGAGGGCCAGGTGAGCAGTTCTTC. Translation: CASSELWGGPGEQFF.

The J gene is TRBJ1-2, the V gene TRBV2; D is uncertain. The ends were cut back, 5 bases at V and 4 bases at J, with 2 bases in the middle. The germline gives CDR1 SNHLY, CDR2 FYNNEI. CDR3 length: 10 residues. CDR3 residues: CASSLYGYTF. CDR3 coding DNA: TGTGCCAGCAGTCTCTATGGCTACACCTTC.

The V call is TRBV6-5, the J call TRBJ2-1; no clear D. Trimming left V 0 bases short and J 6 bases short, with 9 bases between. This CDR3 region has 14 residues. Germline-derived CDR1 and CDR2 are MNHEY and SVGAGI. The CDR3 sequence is CASSYSGFGNEQFF. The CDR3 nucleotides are TGTGCCAGCAGTTACTCGGGGTTCGGCAATGAGCAGTTCTTC.

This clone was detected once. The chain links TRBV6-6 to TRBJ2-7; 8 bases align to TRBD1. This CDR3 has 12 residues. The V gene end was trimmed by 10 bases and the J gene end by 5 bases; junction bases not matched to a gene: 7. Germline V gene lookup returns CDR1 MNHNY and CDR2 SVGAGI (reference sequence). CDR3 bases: TGTGCCACAGGGGGCGCCCCCCACGAGCAGTACTTC. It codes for CATGGAPHEQYF.

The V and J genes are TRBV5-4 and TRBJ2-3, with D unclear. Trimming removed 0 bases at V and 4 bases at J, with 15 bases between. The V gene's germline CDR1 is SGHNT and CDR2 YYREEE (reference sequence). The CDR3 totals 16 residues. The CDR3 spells CASSLESPRSADTQYF. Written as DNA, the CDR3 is TGTGCCAGCAGCTTGGAGAGCCCAAGGAGCGCAGATACGCAGTATTTT.

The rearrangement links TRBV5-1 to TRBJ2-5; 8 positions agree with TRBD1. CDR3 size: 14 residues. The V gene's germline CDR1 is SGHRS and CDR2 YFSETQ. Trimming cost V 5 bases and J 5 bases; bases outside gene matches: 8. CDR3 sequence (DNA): TGCGCCAGCAGTTTAGGACAGGGTCACGAGACCCAGTACTTC. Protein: CASSLGQGHETQYF.

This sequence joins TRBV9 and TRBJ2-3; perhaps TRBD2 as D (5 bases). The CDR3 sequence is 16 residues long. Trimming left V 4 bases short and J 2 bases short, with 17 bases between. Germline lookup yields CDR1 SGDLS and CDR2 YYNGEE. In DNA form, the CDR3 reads TGTGCCAGCAGCCCTCCGATGGAGGACCTCACAGATACGCAGTATTTT. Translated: CASSPPMEDLTDTQYF.

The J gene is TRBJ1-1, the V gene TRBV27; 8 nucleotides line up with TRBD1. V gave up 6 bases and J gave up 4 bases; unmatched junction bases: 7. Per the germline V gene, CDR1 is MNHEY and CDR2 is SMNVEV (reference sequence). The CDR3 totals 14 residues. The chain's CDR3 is CASSLLTGGTEAFF. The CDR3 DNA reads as TGTGCCAGCAGCTTACTTACAGGGGGCACTGAAGCTTTCTTT.

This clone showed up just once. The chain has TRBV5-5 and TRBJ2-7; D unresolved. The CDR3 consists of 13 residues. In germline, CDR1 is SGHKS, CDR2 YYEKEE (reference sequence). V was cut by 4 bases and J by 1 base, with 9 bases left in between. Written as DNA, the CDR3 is TGTGCCAGCAGCCTACGGGTTTCCTACGAGCAGTACTTC. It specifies CASSLRVSYEQYF.

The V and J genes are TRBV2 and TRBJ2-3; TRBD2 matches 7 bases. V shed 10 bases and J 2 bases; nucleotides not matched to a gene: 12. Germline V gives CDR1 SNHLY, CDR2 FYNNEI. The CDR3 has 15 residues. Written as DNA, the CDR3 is TGTGCCACGACCCACGGGACTACATCCACAGATACGCAGTATTTT. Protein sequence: CATTHGTTSTDTQYF.

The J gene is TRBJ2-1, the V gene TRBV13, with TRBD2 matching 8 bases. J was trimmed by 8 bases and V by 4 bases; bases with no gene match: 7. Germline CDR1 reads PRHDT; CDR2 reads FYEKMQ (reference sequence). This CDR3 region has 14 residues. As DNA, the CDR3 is TGTGCCAGCAGCTCGGGACTAGGAGGGGATGAGCAGTTCTTC. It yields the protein CASSSGLGGDEQFF. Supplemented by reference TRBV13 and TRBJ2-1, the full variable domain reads AAGVIQSPRHLIKEKRETATLKCYPIPRHDTVYWYQQGPGQDPQFLISFYEKMQSDKGSIPDRFSAQQFSDYHSELNMSSLELGDSALYFCASSSGLGGDEQFFGPGTRLTVL.

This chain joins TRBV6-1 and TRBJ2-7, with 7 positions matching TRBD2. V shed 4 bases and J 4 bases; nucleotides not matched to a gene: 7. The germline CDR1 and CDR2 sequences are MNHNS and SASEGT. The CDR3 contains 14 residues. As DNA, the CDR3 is TGTGCCAGCAGTGCCCGGGGGGTCTTTTACGAGCAGTACTTC. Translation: CASSARGVFYEQYF.

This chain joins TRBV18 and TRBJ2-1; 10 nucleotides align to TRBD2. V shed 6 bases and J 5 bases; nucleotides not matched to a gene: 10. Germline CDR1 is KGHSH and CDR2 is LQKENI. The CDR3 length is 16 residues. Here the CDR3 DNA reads TGTGCCAGCTCTCCTCCCGCTAGCGGGGGTCACAATGAGCAGTTCTTC. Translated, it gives CASSPPASGGHNEQFF.

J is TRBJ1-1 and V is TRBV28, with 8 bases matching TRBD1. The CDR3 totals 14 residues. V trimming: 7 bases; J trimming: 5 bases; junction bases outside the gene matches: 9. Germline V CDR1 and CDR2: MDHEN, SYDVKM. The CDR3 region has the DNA TGTGCCAGCACCCCTGACAGGGGAGGGACTGAAGCTTTCTTT. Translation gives CASTPDRGGTEAFF.

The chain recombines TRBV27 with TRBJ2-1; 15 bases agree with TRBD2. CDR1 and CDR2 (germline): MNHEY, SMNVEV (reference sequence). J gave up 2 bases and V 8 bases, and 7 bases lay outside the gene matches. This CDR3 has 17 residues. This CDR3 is CASVGLAGGQAYNEQFF. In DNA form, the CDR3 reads TGTGCCAGCGTCGGACTAGCGGGGGGGCAGGCCTACAATGAGCAGTTCTTC.

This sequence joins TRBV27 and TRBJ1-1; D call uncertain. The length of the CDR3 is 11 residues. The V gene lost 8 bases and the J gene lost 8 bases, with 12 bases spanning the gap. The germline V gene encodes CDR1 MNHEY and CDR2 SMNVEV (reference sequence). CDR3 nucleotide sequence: TGTGCCAGCGGCTTGAAGGCAGAAGCTTTCTTT. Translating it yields CASGLKAEAFF.

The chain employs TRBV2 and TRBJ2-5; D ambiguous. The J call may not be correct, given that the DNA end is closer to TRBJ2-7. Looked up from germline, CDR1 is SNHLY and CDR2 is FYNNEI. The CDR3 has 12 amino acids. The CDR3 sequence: CASGRKPYEQYF. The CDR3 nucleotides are TGTGCCAGCGGCAGGAAACCCTACGAGCAGTACTTC.

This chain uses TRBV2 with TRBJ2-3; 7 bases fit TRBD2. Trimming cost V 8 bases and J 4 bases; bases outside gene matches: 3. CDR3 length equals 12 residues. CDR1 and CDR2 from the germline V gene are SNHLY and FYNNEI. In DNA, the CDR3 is TGTGCCAGCCTGGGGAGGGCAGATACGCAGTATTTT. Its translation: CASLGRADTQYF.

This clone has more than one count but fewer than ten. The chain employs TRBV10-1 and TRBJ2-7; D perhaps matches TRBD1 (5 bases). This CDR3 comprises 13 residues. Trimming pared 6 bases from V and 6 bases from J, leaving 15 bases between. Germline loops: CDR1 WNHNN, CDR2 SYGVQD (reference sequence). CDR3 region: CASRETEKGEQYF. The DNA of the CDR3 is TGCGCCAGCAGGGAGACAGAGAAGGGCGAGCAGTACTTC.

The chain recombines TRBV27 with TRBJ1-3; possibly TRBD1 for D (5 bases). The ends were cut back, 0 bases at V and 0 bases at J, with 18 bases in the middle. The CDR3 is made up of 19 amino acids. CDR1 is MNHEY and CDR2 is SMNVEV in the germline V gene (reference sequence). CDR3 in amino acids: CASSLSSARLGLSGNTIYF. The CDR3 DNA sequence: TGTGCCAGCAGTTTATCGTCGGCCCGGTTGGGGCTCTCTGGAAACACCATATATTTT.

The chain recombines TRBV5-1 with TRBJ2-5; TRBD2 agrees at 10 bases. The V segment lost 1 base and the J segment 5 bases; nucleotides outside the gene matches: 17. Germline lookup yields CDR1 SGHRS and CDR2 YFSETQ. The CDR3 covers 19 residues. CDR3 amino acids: CASSLRGNSGGPGLETQYF. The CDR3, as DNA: TGCGCCAGCAGCTTGAGAGGGAATAGCGGGGGGCCAGGTTTGGAGACCCAGTACTTC.

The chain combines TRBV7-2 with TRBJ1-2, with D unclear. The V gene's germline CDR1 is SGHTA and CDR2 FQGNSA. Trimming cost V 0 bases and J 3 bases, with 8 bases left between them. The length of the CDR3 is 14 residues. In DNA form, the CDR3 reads TGTGCCAGCAGCTTAGCCACGTACGACTATGGCTACACCTTC. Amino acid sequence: CASSLATYDYGYTF.

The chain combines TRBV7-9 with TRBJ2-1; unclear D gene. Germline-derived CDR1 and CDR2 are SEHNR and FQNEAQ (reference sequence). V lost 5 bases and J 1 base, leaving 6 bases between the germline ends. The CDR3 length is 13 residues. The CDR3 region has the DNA TGTGCCAGCAGCCCAGAGTCCTACAATGAGCAGTTCTTC. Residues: CASSPESYNEQFF. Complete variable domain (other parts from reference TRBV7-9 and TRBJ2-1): DTGVSQNPRHKITKRGQNVTFRCDPISEHNRLYWYRQTLGQGPEFLTYFQNEAQLEKSRLLSDRFSAERPKGSFSTLEIQRTEQGDSAMYLCASSPESYNEQFFGPGTRLTVL.

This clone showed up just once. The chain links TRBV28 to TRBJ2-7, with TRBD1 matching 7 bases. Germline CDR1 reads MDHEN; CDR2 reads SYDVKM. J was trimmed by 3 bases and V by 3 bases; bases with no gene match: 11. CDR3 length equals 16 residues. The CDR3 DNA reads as TGTGCCAGCAGTTTGGGTGTTGGGACAGCCGACTACGAGCAGTACTTC. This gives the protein CASSLGVGTADYEQYF.